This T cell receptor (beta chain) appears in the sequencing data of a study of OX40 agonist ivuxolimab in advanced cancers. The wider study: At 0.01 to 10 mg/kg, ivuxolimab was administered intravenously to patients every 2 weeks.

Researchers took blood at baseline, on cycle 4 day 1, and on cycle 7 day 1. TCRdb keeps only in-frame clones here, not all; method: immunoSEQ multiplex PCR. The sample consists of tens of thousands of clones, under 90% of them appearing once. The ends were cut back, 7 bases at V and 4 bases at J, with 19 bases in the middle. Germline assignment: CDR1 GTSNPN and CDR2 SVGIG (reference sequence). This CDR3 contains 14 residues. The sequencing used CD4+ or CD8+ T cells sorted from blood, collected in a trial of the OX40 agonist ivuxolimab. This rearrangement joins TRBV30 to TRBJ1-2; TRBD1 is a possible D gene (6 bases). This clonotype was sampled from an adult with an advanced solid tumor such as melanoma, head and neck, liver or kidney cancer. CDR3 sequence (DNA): TGTGCCTTAACCCCAGGAGGGGGAGGCTATGGCTACACCTTC. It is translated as CALTPGGGGYGYTF.